This TCR beta chain derives from a study of blood T cell repertoires in COVID-19. The CDR3 contains 15 residues. V lost 1 base and J 9 bases, leaving 13 bases between the germline ends. Germline V gene sequence: CDR1 MNHEY, CDR2 SVGAGI. Methods used by the authors: The authors estimated nucleated cell counts from reference gene primer amplification. This table comes from immunoSEQ multiplex PCR, and its TCRdb copy is limited to in-frame clones, with some not included. V and J calls and clone size are as listed in that table; D and trimming were resolved from the DNA. Of around 130,000 clones detected, over 80% appear once; the ten largest clones hold 8.5% to 10%.

The sample taken for sequencing was peripheral blood. V and J are TRBV6-5 and TRBJ1-6; D possibly corresponds to TRBD1 (6 bases). The source of this sequence is a man aged 35-49 years with active or convalescent COVID-19. For the CDR3, the DNA is TGTGCCAGCAGTTACTATGGGACAAAACCTTCACCCCTCCACTTT. Protein product: CASSYYGTKPSPLHF.